The 27 T cell receptor beta chains in this list originate from one sample, sequenced in a study of spatial heterogeneity in lung cancer. TCRdb ran MiXCR on the 5' RACE reads and lists one entry per CDR3 protein. The sample has more than 1,500 distinct CDR3 sequences; roughly 46% are singletons. The sample's time point: sample taken at primary tumor resection. Researchers sequenced whole RNA taken from tumor, nontumor lung or frozen PBMC without sorting. This sample comprised PBMCs, obtained at surgery. The receptor set was obtained from a female donor with early-stage non-small cell lung cancer.

This clonotype is large. CDR3 DNA: TGTGCCAGCAGCTTTCGACAGGTTGGGGCCAACGTCCTGACTTTC. It yields the protein CASSFRQVGANVLTF. The genes are TRBV11-2 and TRBJ2-6; a possible D gene is TRBD1 (6 bases). V dropped 3 bases and J dropped 3 bases, with 9 bases sitting between them. Germline lookup yields CDR1 SGHAT and CDR2 FQNNGV. This CDR3 has 15 residues.

The rearrangement joins TRBV7-8 to TRBJ2-1; the match to TRBD2 covers 8 bases. The CDR3 consists of 16 residues. Germline V lookup: CDR1 SGHVS, CDR2 FQNEAQ. V was pared by 4 bases and J by 7 bases, with 12 bases of the junction left unmatched. The CDR3 sequence is CASSSLLAGTENEQFF. The CDR3 DNA sequence: TGTGCCAGCAGCTCCTTATTAGCGGGAACGGAGAATGAGCAGTTCTTC.

A few counts support this clonotype. The rearrangement joins TRBV4-3 to TRBJ2-1, with 10 bases identical to TRBD2. V lost 5 bases and J lost 8; bases outside the gene matches: 9. CDR3 length: 15 residues. The V gene's germline CDR1 is LGHNA and CDR2 YSLEER. The CDR3 loop reads CASSNSGGSWDEQFF. CDR3 sequence (DNA): TGCGCCAGCAGCAATAGCGGGGGGTCCTGGGATGAGCAGTTCTTC.

The chain has TRBV21-1 and TRBJ1-3; TRBD1, as called in the table, went unchecked against the DNA. TRBV21-1 is flagged as a pseudogene. The CDR3 is 16 residues long. CDR3 DNA sequence: TGTGCCAGCAGCAAAGAGCCAGGACACTCTGGAAACACCATATATTTT. Residues: CASSKEPGHSGNTIYF.

This clonotype was recorded once. V and J are TRBV7-2 and TRBJ2-3; no reliable D call. Germline lookup yields CDR1 SGHTA and CDR2 FQGNSA. CDR3 length: 15 amino acids. Trimming shortened V by 4 bases and J by 4 bases, and 15 bases separated the two germline ends. The CDR3 protein is CASSYQPSRADTQYF. In DNA form, the CDR3 reads TGTGCCAGCAGCTACCAGCCATCTAGGGCAGATACGCAGTATTTT.

By sample fraction, this clonotype is medium-sized. This sequence joins TRBV7-9 and TRBJ2-7; 10 bases agree with TRBD2. Germline values: CDR1 SEHNR, CDR2 FQNEAQ (reference sequence). V was clipped by 4 bases and J by 6 bases; unmatched bases: 12. This CDR3 comprises 16 residues. CDR3 residues: CASSSPLASGSPEQYF. The CDR3 DNA reads as TGTGCCAGCAGCTCCCCGCTGGCTAGCGGGAGCCCCGAGCAGTACTTC. The full variable domain, with the rest looked up from reference TRBV7-9 and TRBJ2-7, is DTGVSQNPRHKITKRGQNVTFRCDPISEHNRLYWYRQTLGQGPEFLTYFQNEAQLEKSRLLSDRFSAERPKGSFSTLEIQRTEQGDSAMYLCASSSPLASGSPEQYFGPGTRLTVT.

The chain links TRBV30 to TRBJ1-4; D not certain. In germline, CDR1 is GTSNPN, CDR2 SVGIG (reference sequence). V lost 2 bases, J lost 7 bases, and 17 bases lay in between. The CDR3 has 15 residues. CDR3 sequence reads: CAWSKGPREGEKLFF. The DNA of the CDR3 is TGTGCCTGGAGTAAGGGCCCGAGGGAGGGTGAAAAACTGTTTTTT.

V is TRBV28 and J is TRBJ1-6; D may be TRBD1 (6 bases). The V and J ends lost 7 bases and 5 bases respectively, with 12 bases between them. The V gene's germline CDR1 is MDHEN and CDR2 SYDVKM. The CDR3 consists of 14 residues. The CDR3 nucleotides are TGTGCCAGCACCCCGACAGGCAATAATTCACCCCTCCACTTT. Translating gives CASTPTGNNSPLHF.

The chain carries TRBV9 and TRBJ1-2, with D possibly being TRBD1 (6 bases). CDR1 and CDR2 from the germline V gene are SGDLS and YYNGEE. The CDR3 contains 15 residues. CDR3 amino acids: CEPKPGAGDNYGYTF. The DNA for the CDR3 is TGTGAACCTAAACCCGGGGCAGGGGATAACTATGGCTACACCTTC.

The chain links TRBV30 to TRBJ2-3, with a tentative D call TRBD2 (5 bases). The V gene lost 5 bases and the J gene lost 5 bases, with 14 bases spanning the gap. The CDR3 length is 13 residues. Germline values: CDR1 GTSNPN, CDR2 SVGIG (reference sequence). CDR3 protein: CAWDRTLQDTQYF. DNA of the CDR3: TGTGCCTGGGACCGGACTCTGCAAGATACGCAGTATTTT.

The rearrangement links TRBV7-2 to TRBJ2-7, with D possibly matching TRBD1 (5 bases). Germline-derived CDR1 and CDR2 are SGHTA and FQGNSA. Trimming removed 1 base at V and 4 bases at J, with 11 bases between. CDR3 length: 14 residues. The CDR3 nucleotides are TGTGCCAGCAGCTTAGACGGCGCAGGGTACGAGCAGTACTTC. It yields the protein CASSLDGAGYEQYF.

This clonotype was picked up a small number of times. The rearrangement joins TRBV7-9 to TRBJ2-1; maybe TRBD2 (6 bases). The germline CDR1 and CDR2 sequences are SEHNR and FQNEAQ (reference sequence). The CDR3 totals 15 residues. The V end lost 2 bases, the J end lost 8 bases, and 16 bases lay between the germline ends. CDR3 in amino acids: CASSLMGSRRDEQFF. The CDR3 DNA reads TGTGCCAGCAGCTTAATGGGTAGCCGGAGGGATGAGCAGTTCTTC.

The chain employs TRBV12-3 or TRBV12-4 and TRBJ1-1; possibly TRBD1 for D (5 bases). Trimming shortened V by 3 bases and J by 10 bases, and 12 bases separated the two germline ends. This CDR3 is built from 12 residues. CDR3 amino acids: CASSLNVGGAFF. The CDR3 DNA reads TGTGCCAGCAGTTTGAATGTCGGGGGAGCTTTCTTT.

This clonotype appeared many times. This rearrangement joins TRBV20-1 to TRBJ1-2, with 8 bases matching TRBD1. The CDR3 has 13 amino acids. The J segment lost 2 bases and the V segment lost 1 base, leaving 0 bases of the junction unmatched. CDR1 and CDR2 (germline): DFQATT, SNEGSKA (reference sequence). The CDR3 DNA sequence: TGCAGTGCTAGAGGGACAGGGAACTATGGCTACACCTTC. Its protein product is CSARGTGNYGYTF.

The chain is built from TRBV12-3 or TRBV12-4 and TRBJ2-3; D is ambiguous. The CDR3 is 15 amino acids. Trimming pared 6 bases from V and 0 bases from J, leaving 13 bases between. The CDR3 region has the DNA TGTGCCAGCAGCGGAACGGCTCCTAGCACAGATACGCAGTATTTT. Its translation: CASSGTAPSTDTQYF.

This clonotype has at least ten counts. The V and J genes are TRBV4-3 and TRBJ2-5, with D unresolved. This CDR3 is 16 amino acids long. The germline gives CDR1 LGHNA, CDR2 YSLEER. Trimming removed 4 bases from V and 5 bases from J, with 20 bases in between. CDR3 in DNA: TGCGCCAGCAGCCGCACAGCCCTTCAGCCGGCGGAGACCCAGTACTTC. It encodes CASSRTALQPAETQYF.

V gene TRBV6-2 or TRBV6-3 combines with J gene TRBJ2-7, with a weak D call TRBD1 (5 bases). There are 13 residues in the CDR3. Trimming shortened V by 7 bases and J by 2 bases, and 12 bases separated the two germline ends. Germline V gene sequence: CDR1 MNHEY, CDR2 SVGEGT. DNA for the CDR3: TGTGCCAGCACAACCGACAGAGCCTACGAGCAGTACTTC. This encodes CASTTDRAYEQYF.

By share, this clonotype ranks as large. The rearrangement uses TRBV11-3 and TRBJ2-1, with D possibly called TRBD1 or TRBD2 (6 bases each). Between the trimmed V and J ends, which lost 2 bases and 8 bases, there was a span of 10 bases. This CDR3 is built from 13 residues. CDR1 SGHNT and CDR2 YENEEA come from the germline V gene. This CDR3 is CASSLRGVDEQFF. Written as DNA, the CDR3 is TGTGCCAGCAGCTTAAGGGGGGTCGATGAGCAGTTCTTC. Combining the CDR3 with reference TRBV11-3 and TRBJ2-1 gives the whole variable domain EAGVVQSPRYKIIEKKQPVAFWCNPISGHNTLYWYLQNLGQGPELLIRYENEEAVDDSQLPKDRFSAERLKGVDSTLKIQPAELGDSAVYLCASSLRGVDEQFFGPGTRLTVL.

This clonotype appeared many times. The V gene is TRBV20-1, the J gene TRBJ2-7; tentatively, D is TRBD1 or TRBD2 (7 bases each). This CDR3 is built from 13 residues. The germline V and J ends were trimmed by 8 bases and 4 bases, with 18 bases remaining between them. Germline assignment: CDR1 DFQATT and CDR2 SNEGSKA (reference sequence). In nucleotides, the CDR3 is TGCAGTCGAAGCAGGGGGGGGATTTACGAGCAGTACTTC. It translates to CSRSRGGIYEQYF.

This clonotype came up a few times. The V gene is TRBV28, the J gene TRBJ2-3, with D possibly matching TRBD2 (5 bases). Germline V gene sequence: CDR1 MDHEN, CDR2 SYDVKM. CDR3 length: 14 amino acids. Trimming took 4 bases from V and 3 from J, leaving 11 bases between them. The CDR3 DNA is TGTGCCAGCAGTTCACTAGGAAGTACAGATACGCAGTATTTT. Amino acid sequence: CASSSLGSTDTQYF.

Judged by abundance, this clonotype is medium-sized. The chain employs TRBV28 and TRBJ2-1; 9 bases line up with TRBD2. V gave up 7 bases and J gave up 8 bases; unmatched junction bases: 12. The CDR3 is made up of 15 amino acids. CDR1 and CDR2 (germline): MDHEN, SYDVKM. CDR3 in DNA: TGTGCCAGCACCCGAGCTAGCGGGGACTGGGATGAGCAGTTCTTC. It is translated as CASTRASGDWDEQFF.

The rearrangement joins TRBV29-1 to TRBJ1-2; D may be TRBD1 (6 bases). Trimming cost V 4 bases and J 3 bases, with 15 bases left between them. The germline V gene encodes CDR1 SQVTM and CDR2 ANQGSEA. This CDR3 is built from 14 residues. The CDR3 loop reads CSVAQGMGHYGYTF. The CDR3 nucleotides read TGCAGCGTTGCCCAGGGGATGGGTCACTATGGCTACACCTTC.

This clonotype is labeled large (0.1 to 1%). V gene TRBV30 combines with J gene TRBJ2-3; D gene unclear. V lost 8 bases, J lost 5 bases, and 20 bases lay in between. The CDR3 is 14 amino acids. Looked up from germline, CDR1 is GTSNPN and CDR2 is SVGIG (reference sequence). Here the CDR3 DNA reads TGTGCCCGCAGTGGCTGGGCATCCCAAGATACGCAGTATTTT. Translated: CARSGWASQDTQYF.

The gene calls are TRBV12-3 or TRBV12-4 and TRBJ1-5, with 7 bases fitting TRBD1. V shed 6 bases, J shed 1 base, and the junction held 6 bases outside the gene matches. The CDR3 extends over 15 amino acids. The CDR3 loop reads CASRDRLSSNQPQHF. The CDR3, as DNA: TGTGCCAGCAGGGACAGGTTATCGAGCAATCAGCCCCAGCATTTT.

The chain combines TRBV6-2 or TRBV6-3 with TRBJ2-1; possible D gene TRBD2, 6 bases. Trimming left V 5 bases short and J 13 bases short, with 15 bases between. The CDR3 contains 12 residues. CDR1 and CDR2 from the germline V gene are MNHEY and SVGEGT. The DNA of the CDR3 is TGTGCCAGCAGTGAAGGGAGGAGAATCCAGTTCTTC. Amino acids: CASSEGRRIQFF.

The chain recombines TRBV5-1 with TRBJ2-3; D may be TRBD2 (6 bases). The length of the CDR3 is 16 residues. CDR1 is SGHRS, CDR2 YFSETQ, per germline. Trimming removed 0 bases from V and 1 base from J, with 12 bases in between. CDR3 in amino acids: CASSLGRQRGTDTQYF. The CDR3, as DNA: TGCGCCAGCAGCTTGGGGAGACAGCGGGGCACAGATACGCAGTATTTT.

CDR3: CAWVTRNTGELFF. CDR3 nucleotide sequence: TGTGCCTGGGTTACGCGGAACACCGGGGAGCTGTTTTTT. The rearrangement links TRBV11-2 to TRBJ2-2; D remains ambiguous. V was pared by 11 bases and J by 1 base, with 11 bases between. CDR1 is SGHAT, CDR2 FQNNGV, per germline. The CDR3 sequence is 13 residues long. Using reference TRBV11-2 and TRBJ2-2 for the parts outside the CDR3, the full variable domain is EAGVAQSPRYKIIEKRQSVAFWCNPISGHATLYWYQQILGQGPKLLIQFQNNGVVDDSQLPKDRFSAERLKGVDSTLKIQPAKLEDSAVYLCAWVTRNTGELFFGEGSRLTVL.